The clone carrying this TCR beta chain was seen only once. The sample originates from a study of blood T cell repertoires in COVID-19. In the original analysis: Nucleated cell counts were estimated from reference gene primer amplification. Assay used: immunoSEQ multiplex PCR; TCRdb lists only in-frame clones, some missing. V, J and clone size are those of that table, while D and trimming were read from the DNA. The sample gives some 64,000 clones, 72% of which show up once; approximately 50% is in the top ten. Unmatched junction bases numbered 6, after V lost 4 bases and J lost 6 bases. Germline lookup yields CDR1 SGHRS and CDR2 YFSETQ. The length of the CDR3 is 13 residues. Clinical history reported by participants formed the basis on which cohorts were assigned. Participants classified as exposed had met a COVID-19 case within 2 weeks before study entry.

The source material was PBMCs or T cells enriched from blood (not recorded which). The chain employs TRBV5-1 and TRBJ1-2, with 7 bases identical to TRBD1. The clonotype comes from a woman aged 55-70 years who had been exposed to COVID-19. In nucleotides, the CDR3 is TGCGCCAGCAGCCCGGGACAGACTAATGGCTACACCTTC. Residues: CASSPGQTNGYTF.